This T cell receptor beta chain was documented in a study of beta chain features in type 1 diabetes. Overall study findings and caveats: Healthy donors had naive, central memory and Treg TCRB repertoires that appeared less similar than those seen among patients. Patients with Type 1 diabetes showed moderately but significantly shorter TCRB CDR3s in all four CD4+ subsets.

The CDR3 extends over 13 amino acids. In germline, CDR1 is SEHNR, CDR2 FQNEAQ (reference sequence). The ends were cut back, 9 bases at V and 10 bases at J, with 16 bases in the middle. This clone was recorded a few times. Its matching antigen is unknown. The authors reverse transcribed all of the isolated RNA, so sequencing captured expressed TCRB transcripts. This table comes from immunoSEQ multiplex PCR, and its TCRdb copy is limited to in-frame clones, with some not included. Of nearly 350,000 clones in the sample, around 9% were seen once. The chain joins TRBV7-9 to TRBJ1-6, with D possibly matching TRBD1 (5 bases). Sequencing was performed on central memory CD4+ T cells from blood. The TCR sequence derives from a man aged 30-40 years with type 1 diabetes. CDR3 sequence: CASQLRGGSPLHF. CDR3 sequence (DNA): TGTGCCAGTCAACTGCGCGGGGGATCACCCCTCCACTTT.